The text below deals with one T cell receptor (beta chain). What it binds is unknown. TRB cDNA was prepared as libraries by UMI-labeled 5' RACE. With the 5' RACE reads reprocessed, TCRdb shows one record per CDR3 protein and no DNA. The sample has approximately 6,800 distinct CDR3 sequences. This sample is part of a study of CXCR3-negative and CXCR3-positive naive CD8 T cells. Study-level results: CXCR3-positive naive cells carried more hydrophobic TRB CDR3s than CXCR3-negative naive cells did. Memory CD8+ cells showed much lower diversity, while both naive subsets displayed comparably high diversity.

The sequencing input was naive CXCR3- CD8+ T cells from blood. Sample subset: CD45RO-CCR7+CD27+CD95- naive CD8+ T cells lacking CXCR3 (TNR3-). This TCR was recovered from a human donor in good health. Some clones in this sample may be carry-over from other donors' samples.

The CDR3 reads CSATPSSTSGSLDTQYF. V and J are TRBV20-1 and TRBJ2-3; TCRdb returns TRBD2, unconfirmable since there is no DNA. CDR1 DFQATT and CDR2 SNEGSKA come from the germline V gene (reference sequence). This CDR3 is 17 amino acids long.